The text below deals with one T cell receptor (beta chain). Its antigen is as yet unknown. Trimming stripped 10 bases from V and 5 bases from J, with 27 bases between. This CDR3 comprises 16 residues. Germline V gene sequence: CDR1 MNHEY, CDR2 SMNVEV (reference sequence). This record belongs to a study of T cell repertoires in cytomegalovirus infection. TCRdb recomputed calls from the reads with MiXCR, one row per CDR3 protein. The sample has about 770,000 distinct CDR3 sequences, almost 30% seen once; the top ten hold under 15%. Source: cultured CD8+ T cells from PBMCs, taken from culture after CMV antigen stimulation. The receptor was isolated from a human donor in good health (CMV status not recorded). Some clones in this sample may be carry-over from other donors' samples. V usage is TRBV27 and J usage is TRBJ2-7; the D gene could be TRBD1 or TRBD2 (5 bases each). CDR3 protein: CATLTLSGTASNEQYF. CDR3 nucleotides: TGTGCCACCCTCACCTTATCCGGGACCGCTTCGAACGAGCAGTACTTC.